This record looks at one T cell receptor beta chain sequence and its context. Its specificity is unknown. The V gene's germline CDR1 is SGHNT and CDR2 YYREEE (reference sequence). V was shortened by 3 bases and J by 6 bases, with 15 bases between the two germline ends. This CDR3 spans 14 amino acids. Time point here: newly diagnosed GD, antithyroid drugs for less than 3 months. There was RNA extracted from PBMCs, and the TCR library was made from it. The data derive from a study of regulatory T cells in long-lasting Graves disease. Study-wide findings and caveats: Among samples with persistent disease, TRBV28, TRBJ1-2 and TRBJ2-5 were favored. Newly diagnosed Graves' patients exceeded persistent ones in TCR diversity.

Both iRepertoire HTBI primers and Arm-PCR of CDR3 regions were used to build the TCR beta libraries. One entry per CDR3 protein results from TCRdb running MiXCR on the multiplex PCR reads. In the table there are about 440,000 distinct CDR3 sequences, more than 12% of which are singletons. These sequences were also reported in another study, on T cells in Graves' hyperthyroidism and ophthalmopathy. Turning to that study: Initially, a first-round RT-PCR of the TCR CDR3 employed the HTBI primer set. Appearing also in blood were most of the thyroid clonotypes expanded above 0.001.

V gene TRBV5-4 combines with J gene TRBJ1-1, with D tentatively TRBD1 (5 bases). The TCR comes from a woman under 40 with Graves disease. Sequenced material: peripheral blood mononuclear cells (PBMCs), taken at new diagnosis, from a patient treated with antithyroid drugs. Here the CDR3 DNA reads TGTGCCAGCAGCTCAAGGAGGGGCTTGTCTGAAGCTTTCTTT. Translated: CASSSRRGLSEAFF.